A selection of T cell receptor beta chains follows, all from one sample in a study of CD8+CD57+ T cells in acquired aplastic anemia. TCRdb used MiXCR to reprocess the reads, holding one entry per CDR3 protein. The sample lists around 150,000 distinct CDR3 sequences; about 50% were seen once. Material for sequencing was sorted CD4+, CD8+, or CD8+CD57+ T cells (not recorded which) from PBMCs. The source of these receptors is a human donor with aplastic anemia. Each CDR3 is given with its conserved first and last residue. The D gene is left open where the match is weak. Only some rows state a clone size, as once, few, many or a class for expanded clones.

.,TRBV20-1,TRBJ1-2,.,TGCAGTGCTGACGGACTCAGCTACACCTTC,CSADGLSYTF
.,TRBV19,TRBJ2-1,.,TGTGCCAGTAGTATATGGGGGCCGGGGAATGAGCAGTTCTTC,CASSIWGPGNEQFF
.,TRBV20-1,TRBJ1-5,.,TGCAGTGCTAGCCTTACTAATCAGCCCCAGCATTTT,CSASLTNQPQHF
.,TRBV9,TRBJ2-3,many,TGTGCCAGCAGCTCGTGGGGGAAGACAGATACGCAGTATTTT,CASSSWGKTDTQYF
.,TRBV20-1,TRBJ2-1,.,TGCAGTGCTAGCAAACCGGGAACGAGCTCCTACAATGAGCAGTTCTTC,CSASKPGTSSYNEQFF
TRBD1,TRBV29-1,TRBJ2-5,many,TGCAGCGTTGATGGCATCAGGGGGCAGCTTGAGACCCAGTACTTC,CSVDGIRGQLETQYF
.,TRBV25-1,TRBJ2-6,.,TGTGCCAGCAGTGAATGGACTGTCAAAAGATCTGGGGCCAACGTCCTGACTTTC,CASSEWTVKRSGANVLTF
.,TRBV9,TRBJ2-7,many,TGTGCCAGCAGCCCGCAGGCCTCGCCGTACGAGCAGTACTTC,CASSPQASPYEQYF
.,TRBV10-1,TRBJ1-5,once,TGCGCCGACCACCCCCAGGGCCTAGGACCGGTAGTGGATCAGCCCCAGCATTTT,CADHPQGLGPVVDQPQHF
.,TRBV7-2,TRBJ1-1,many,TGTGCCAGCAGCTTATTTCTCGGACCCCCCCGTACTGAAGCTTTCTTT,CASSLFLGPPRTEAFF
.,TRBV10-3,TRBJ1-1,few,TGTGCCATCAGTGAGTCCTTCAACAGGGCACGGAACACTGAAGCTTTCTTT,CAISESFNRARNTEAFF
.,TRBV25-1,TRBJ2-5,.,TGTGCCAGCAGTGAATCAGGCGGGAAGGAGACCCAGTACTTC,CASSESGGKETQYF
TRBD2,TRBV6-4,TRBJ2-1,many,TGTGCCAGCAGTGACTCGACGGGAGGGCCCCACAATGAGCAGTTCTTC,CASSDSTGGPHNEQFF
TRBD2,TRBV5-5,TRBJ2-7,.,TGTGCCAGCAGCTTTGCTATCGGGACTAGCCGATCCGAGCAGTACTTC,CASSFAIGTSRSEQYF
TRBD1,TRBV20-1,TRBJ1-1,many,TGCAGTGCTACCCTGACAGGGGGGGGCACTGAAGCTTTCTTT,CSATLTGGGTEAFF
TRBD1,TRBV7-9,TRBJ2-7,.,TGTGCCAGCAGCTTAGCAGGGGGCGCCACCTACGAGCGGTACTTC,CASSLAGGATYERYF
.,TRBV29-1,TRBJ1-1,.,TGCAGCGTTGCGCGAAGTTCCACTGAAGCTTTCTTT,CSVARSSTEAFF
.,TRBV10-3,TRBJ1-2,.,TGTGCCACCAGTCGGGCAGGAGAGTATGGCTACACCTTC,CATSRAGEYGYTF
.,TRBV29-1,TRBJ2-3,.,TGCAGCGCAGGACCATCCGCCGCCACAGATACGCAGTATTTT,CSAGPSAATDTQYF
.,TRBV12-3/TRBV12-4,TRBJ1-1,.,TGTGCCAGCAGCTTTGGGGGGGGAATAGCTTTCTTT,CASSFGGGIAFF